Reported below is one T cell receptor (beta chain). Its antigen remains unknown. The data were obtained in a study of T-cell reconstitution after alpha-beta-depleted transplantation in children. Study results and limitations: From surviving recipient T cells and thymic progenitors came the high day-60 TCRbeta diversity observed in some patients.

Trimming took 0 bases from V and 4 from J, leaving 9 bases between them. The germline CDR1 and CDR2 sequences are SGHDT and YYEEEE. The CDR3 runs 14 residues. For TCRbeta, the library was prepared with unique molecular identifiers. TCRdb recomputed calls from the PCR reads with MiXCR, one row per CDR3 protein. The sample holds roughly 350,000 distinct CDR3 sequences; about 17% are singletons and the top ten take about 41%. The sequence was obtained from a male patient between 2 and 10 years old who had a stem cell transplant for acute lymphoblastic leukemia, so the T cells may come from the graft donor. The sample consisted of PBMCs, mostly from graft donor cells, taken 360 days after TCRalphabeta/CD19-depleted stem cell transplant. This chain uses TRBV5-6 with TRBJ2-3; D is ambiguous. The CDR3 here is CASSLGSTSDTQYF. DNA of the CDR3: TGTGCCAGCAGCTTGGGGTCGACTTCAGATACGCAGTATTTT.